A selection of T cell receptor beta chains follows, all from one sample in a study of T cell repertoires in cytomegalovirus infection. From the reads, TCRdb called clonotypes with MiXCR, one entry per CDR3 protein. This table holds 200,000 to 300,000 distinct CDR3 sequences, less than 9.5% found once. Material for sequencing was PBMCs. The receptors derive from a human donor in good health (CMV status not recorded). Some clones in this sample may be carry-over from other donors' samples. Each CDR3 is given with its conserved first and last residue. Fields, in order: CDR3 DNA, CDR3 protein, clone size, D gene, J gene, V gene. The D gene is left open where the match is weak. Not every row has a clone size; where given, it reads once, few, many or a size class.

CDR3 DNA: TGTGCCTGGAGACGGCGGGGTGAGCAGTTCTTC
CDR3 protein: CAWRRRGEQFF
clone size: many
D gene: .
J gene: TRBJ2-1
V gene: TRBV30

CDR3 DNA: TGTGCCATCGGGACTAGCGGGAGCTACGAGCAGTACTTC
CDR3 protein: CAIGTSGSYEQYF
clone size: many
D gene: TRBD2
J gene: TRBJ2-7
V gene: TRBV10-3

CDR3 DNA: TGCAGTGCTAGCTTCCTAGCGGCTCGCACAGATACGCAGTATTTT
CDR3 protein: CSASFLAARTDTQYF
clone size: .
D gene: TRBD2
J gene: TRBJ2-3
V gene: TRBV20-1

CDR3 DNA: TGTGCCAGCAGCCCCGGACTAGCGGGGGGTAGCATAAATACGCAGTATTTT
CDR3 protein: CASSPGLAGGSINTQYF
clone size: many
D gene: TRBD2
J gene: TRBJ2-3
V gene: TRBV7-9

CDR3 DNA: TGCGCCAGCAGCCCTGGAGACCGGGACAACCAAGAGACCCAGTACTTC
CDR3 protein: CASSPGDRDNQETQYF
clone size: few
D gene: .
J gene: TRBJ2-5
V gene: TRBV5-1

CDR3 DNA: TGCAGTGCCAGACAGACAGGGCGTGGCGAGCAGTACTTC
CDR3 protein: CSARQTGRGEQYF
clone size: .
D gene: TRBD1
J gene: TRBJ2-7
V gene: TRBV20-1

CDR3 DNA: TGTGCCAGTAGTATAGTGTCAGCCCCGGGTTCGGCCCAGCATTTT
CDR3 protein: CASSIVSAPGSAQHF
clone size: .
D gene: .
J gene: TRBJ1-5
V gene: TRBV19

CDR3 DNA: TGTGCCAGCAGCTTATATCCCGGGAATAACTATGGCTACACCTTC
CDR3 protein: CASSLYPGNNYGYTF
clone size: many
D gene: .
J gene: TRBJ1-2
V gene: TRBV7-2

CDR3 DNA: TGTGCCAGCAGCTTACTAGGGTCCTACAATGAGCAGTTCTTC
CDR3 protein: CASSLLGSYNEQFF
clone size: many
D gene: .
J gene: TRBJ2-1
V gene: TRBV7-2

CDR3 DNA: TGCAGCGTTGACACCCCCAGCCAGGGGACCCAGTACTTC
CDR3 protein: CSVDTPSQGTQYF
clone size: .
D gene: .
J gene: TRBJ2-5
V gene: TRBV29-1

CDR3 DNA: TGTGCCAGCACCCCGGGACAGTTCTCAGATACGCAGTATTTT
CDR3 protein: CASTPGQFSDTQYF
clone size: few
D gene: TRBD1
J gene: TRBJ2-3
V gene: TRBV5-4

CDR3 DNA: TGTGCCAGCAGCCCCGGACTAGCGGGAGGGGGTGAGCAGTTCTTC
CDR3 protein: CASSPGLAGGGEQFF
clone size: many
D gene: TRBD2
J gene: TRBJ2-1
V gene: TRBV7-2

CDR3 DNA: TGTGCCAGCAGTTACTCGGGAGGGGGATGGGGGGCGAACACCGGGGAGCTGTTTTTT
CDR3 protein: CASSYSGGGWGANTGELFF
clone size: .
D gene: .
J gene: TRBJ2-2
V gene: TRBV6-5

CDR3 DNA: TGTGCCATCAGGGGCCGGGACGGCACGTTGAACACTGAAGCTTTCTTT
CDR3 protein: CAIRGRDGTLNTEAFF
clone size: few
D gene: .
J gene: TRBJ1-1
V gene: TRBV10-3

CDR3 DNA: TGTGCCAGCAGTTACCGCCTTCTCGTTCAGTATTTT
CDR3 protein: CASSYRLLVQYF
clone size: .
D gene: .
J gene: TRBJ2-3
V gene: TRBV6-5

CDR3 DNA: TGTGCCACCAGCAGAGATCCGGGGGGGGCGGGGAACACTGAAGCTTTCTTT
CDR3 protein: CATSRDPGGAGNTEAFF
clone size: .
D gene: .
J gene: TRBJ1-1
V gene: TRBV15

CDR3 DNA: TGTGCCAGCAGGCCGGGACTAGCAAGGGACTACGAGCAGTACTTC
CDR3 protein: CASRPGLARDYEQYF
clone size: few
D gene: TRBD2
J gene: TRBJ2-7
V gene: TRBV6-2/TRBV6-3

CDR3 DNA: TGTGCCAGCAGCTTAAGGGGACAGGGAAACACCGGGGAGCTGTTTTTT
CDR3 protein: CASSLRGQGNTGELFF
clone size: .
D gene: TRBD1
J gene: TRBJ2-2
V gene: TRBV7-6

CDR3 DNA: TGTGCCAGCAGCCGGGGGGGCGCTAGCACAGATACGCAGTATTTT
CDR3 protein: CASSRGGASTDTQYF
clone size: many
D gene: TRBD2
J gene: TRBJ2-3
V gene: TRBV7-2

CDR3 DNA: TGTGCCAGCAGAAGGACGGGACAGGGTAACACTGAAGCTTTCTTT
CDR3 protein: CASRRTGQGNTEAFF
clone size: few
D gene: TRBD1
J gene: TRBJ1-1
V gene: TRBV6-1

CDR3 DNA: TGTGCCAGCAGCTCATACGGTGAGCAGTTCTTC
CDR3 protein: CASSSYGEQFF
clone size: many
D gene: .
J gene: TRBJ2-1
V gene: TRBV5-5

CDR3 DNA: TGTGCCAGCAGCTTAGAGGGCAGGGGGCCGGGGACCCAGTACTTC
CDR3 protein: CASSLEGRGPGTQYF
clone size: many
D gene: TRBD1
J gene: TRBJ2-5
V gene: TRBV7-2

CDR3 DNA: TGTGCCACCAGTGGTCCGGGACATAAAACCGGGGAGCTGTTTTTT
CDR3 protein: CATSGPGHKTGELFF
clone size: .
D gene: .
J gene: TRBJ2-2
V gene: TRBV24-1

CDR3 DNA: TGTGCCAGCAGTTTTGCAGGGTCTCGGAAGGAGACCCAGTACTTC
CDR3 protein: CASSFAGSRKETQYF
clone size: many
D gene: .
J gene: TRBJ2-5
V gene: TRBV28

CDR3 DNA: TGCGCCAGCAGCCAAGATTTGGGTGCCTTATACACCGGGGAGCTGTTTTTT
CDR3 protein: CASSQDLGALYTGELFF
clone size: many
D gene: .
J gene: TRBJ2-2
V gene: TRBV4-1

CDR3 DNA: TGTGCCAGCAGCCCCAGAGGATCTAGGGCTGCAACTAATGAAAAACTGTTTTTT
CDR3 protein: CASSPRGSRAATNEKLFF
clone size: many
D gene: .
J gene: TRBJ1-4
V gene: TRBV7-3

CDR3 DNA: TGTGCCAGCAGCGTCATAGAGAACACTGAAGCTTTCTTT
CDR3 protein: CASSVIENTEAFF
clone size: few
D gene: .
J gene: TRBJ1-1
V gene: TRBV7-2

CDR3 DNA: TGCAGTGCCCTTAAGGTTGGGACTAGCAACACCGGGGAGCTGTTTTTT
CDR3 protein: CSALKVGTSNTGELFF
clone size: few
D gene: TRBD2
J gene: TRBJ2-2
V gene: TRBV20-1

CDR3 DNA: TGTGCCAGCAGCTTGCTCGGAAACAATGAGCAGTTCTTC
CDR3 protein: CASSLLGNNEQFF
clone size: few
D gene: .
J gene: TRBJ2-1
V gene: TRBV5-4

CDR3 DNA: TGTGCCAGCACCGAGACAGGGGGCAAGTGGAAGACCCAGTACTTC
CDR3 protein: CASTETGGKWKTQYF
clone size: once
D gene: TRBD1
J gene: TRBJ2-5
V gene: TRBV12-3/TRBV12-4

CDR3 DNA: TGTGCCAGCAGCTTGGGAGGCTATCAGCAGTACTTC
CDR3 protein: CASSLGGYQQYF
clone size: many
D gene: .
J gene: TRBJ2-7
V gene: TRBV7-9

CDR3 DNA: TGTGCCAGCGGCCCCACTAAGACAGCTAACAATGAGCAGTTCTTC
CDR3 protein: CASGPTKTANNEQFF
clone size: many
D gene: .
J gene: TRBJ2-1
V gene: TRBV7-2

CDR3 DNA: TGTGCCAGCAGCCGGACAGGGGGCAGTTCACCCCTCCACTTT
CDR3 protein: CASSRTGGSSPLHF
clone size: few
D gene: TRBD1
J gene: TRBJ1-6
V gene: TRBV7-4

CDR3 DNA: TGTGCCAGCAGCCCCTACGGATCCTCCTACGAGCAGTACTTC
CDR3 protein: CASSPYGSSYEQYF
clone size: many
D gene: .
J gene: TRBJ2-7
V gene: TRBV7-2

CDR3 DNA: TGTGCCTGGAGGGGACTACGACGGAATGAGCAGTTCTTC
CDR3 protein: CAWRGLRRNEQFF
clone size: many
D gene: TRBD2
J gene: TRBJ2-1
V gene: TRBV30

CDR3 DNA: TGTGCCAGCAGCCGCCTCGGGGATCAGCCCCAGCATTTT
CDR3 protein: CASSRLGDQPQHF
clone size: many
D gene: .
J gene: TRBJ1-5
V gene: TRBV7-9

CDR3 DNA: TGTGCCAGCAGTCCTTGGGGGGTTTATAGCAATCAGCCCCAGCATTTT
CDR3 protein: CASSPWGVYSNQPQHF
clone size: few
D gene: .
J gene: TRBJ1-5
V gene: TRBV27

CDR3 DNA: TGTGCCAGCAGTTTTCTGGACAGGGCGGCAGATACGCAGTATTTT
CDR3 protein: CASSFLDRAADTQYF
clone size: .
D gene: TRBD1
J gene: TRBJ2-3
V gene: TRBV28

CDR3 DNA: TGTGCCAGCAGTGGCCGCGGCAGGGGAGGCTCCGCAGGGGGAAACACTGAAGCTTTCTTT
CDR3 protein: CASSGRGRGGSAGGNTEAFF
clone size: many
D gene: TRBD1
J gene: TRBJ1-1
V gene: TRBV6-1

CDR3 DNA: TGTGCCAGCAGCTTATCCCCCCCGGGGACCACAGATACGCAGTATTTT
CDR3 protein: CASSLSPPGTTDTQYF
clone size: many
D gene: .
J gene: TRBJ2-3
V gene: TRBV7-2

CDR3 DNA: TGCGCCAGCAGCCAAGCGGGAGCCTCCTACAATGAGCAGTTCTTC
CDR3 protein: CASSQAGASYNEQFF
clone size: many
D gene: .
J gene: TRBJ2-1
V gene: TRBV4-3

CDR3 DNA: TGTGCCAGCAGCTTATCGGCACACTCTGGAAACACCATATATTTT
CDR3 protein: CASSLSAHSGNTIYF
clone size: many
D gene: .
J gene: TRBJ1-3
V gene: TRBV7-2

CDR3 DNA: TGTGCCAGAAGGCCCCCGGGGATCACTGAAGCTTTCTTT
CDR3 protein: CARRPPGITEAFF
clone size: many
D gene: .
J gene: TRBJ1-1
V gene: TRBV7-2

CDR3 DNA: TGTGCCAGCAGCACCGGGTGGACAGAAACTGGGGCCAACGTCCTGACTTTC
CDR3 protein: CASSTGWTETGANVLTF
clone size: many
D gene: .
J gene: TRBJ2-6
V gene: TRBV7-2

CDR3 DNA: TGTGCCAGCAGCCCCACAAGACGGAGTTCCACTGAAGCTTTCTTT
CDR3 protein: CASSPTRRSSTEAFF
clone size: many
D gene: .
J gene: TRBJ1-1
V gene: TRBV7-8

CDR3 DNA: TGTGCCAGCAGCTTAGTGCGGGAGGGCTGGGATACGCAGTATTTT
CDR3 protein: CASSLVREGWDTQYF
clone size: many
D gene: TRBD2
J gene: TRBJ2-3
V gene: TRBV7-2

CDR3 DNA: TGTGCTAGTGGCCTCCTCACTAGCGGCGGCACCCAGTACTTC
CDR3 protein: CASGLLTSGGTQYF
clone size: .
D gene: TRBD2
J gene: TRBJ2-5
V gene: TRBV12-5

CDR3 DNA: TGTGCCAGCAGCTTTAAACGGAGCGGCTCAAACATTCAGTACTTC
CDR3 protein: CASSFKRSGSNIQYF
clone size: many
D gene: .
J gene: TRBJ2-4
V gene: TRBV7-2

CDR3 DNA: TGTGCCAGCAGCTTAGCGCCCGGCCAGGGGGGATGGGATACGCAGTATTTT
CDR3 protein: CASSLAPGQGGWDTQYF
clone size: many
D gene: .
J gene: TRBJ2-3
V gene: TRBV7-8

CDR3 DNA: TGTGCCAGCAGTCCGGCAGGGACTGGGGCCAACGTCCTGACTTTC
CDR3 protein: CASSPAGTGANVLTF
clone size: .
D gene: .
J gene: TRBJ2-6
V gene: TRBV2

CDR3 DNA: TGTGCCACCCTGACAGGGATCACTGAAGCTTTCTTT
CDR3 protein: CATLTGITEAFF
clone size: many
D gene: TRBD1
J gene: TRBJ1-1
V gene: TRBV28

CDR3 DNA: TGTGCCAGCAGCTTCAGCCAGGCGGGGGCCAACGTCCTGACTTTC
CDR3 protein: CASSFSQAGANVLTF
clone size: many
D gene: .
J gene: TRBJ2-6
V gene: TRBV7-2

CDR3 DNA: TGTGCCAGCAGCTTAGTGAGGGGGGCATCAGATACGCAGTATTTT
CDR3 protein: CASSLVRGASDTQYF
clone size: .
D gene: .
J gene: TRBJ2-3
V gene: TRBV7-2

CDR3 DNA: TGTGCCAGCAAGCTGACAGGAGCTTCCTACGAGCAGTACTTC
CDR3 protein: CASKLTGASYEQYF
clone size: few
D gene: .
J gene: TRBJ2-7
V gene: TRBV2

CDR3 DNA: TGCGCCAGCAGTCCCGGGATCAACACCGGGGAGCTGTTTTTT
CDR3 protein: CASSPGINTGELFF
clone size: .
D gene: .
J gene: TRBJ2-2
V gene: TRBV4-3

CDR3 DNA: TGTGCCAGCAGCTCCAAGGATACGCAGTATTTT
CDR3 protein: CASSSKDTQYF
clone size: many
D gene: .
J gene: TRBJ2-3
V gene: TRBV7-2

CDR3 DNA: TGTGCCAGCAGCCTTGGAGGCGGGGAGTGGTACGAGCAGTACTTC
CDR3 protein: CASSLGGGEWYEQYF
clone size: .
D gene: .
J gene: TRBJ2-7
V gene: TRBV2

CDR3 DNA: TGTGCCTGGAGGAAGGACCAGCAAGGGCACTATGGCTACACCTTC
CDR3 protein: CAWRKDQQGHYGYTF
clone size: .
D gene: .
J gene: TRBJ1-2
V gene: TRBV30